These T cell receptor beta chains were read from a single sample in a study of T cell changes during pregnancy in multiple sclerosis. Generated by immunoSEQ multiplex PCR, the TCRdb table keeps only in-frame clones and is missing some. Of about 50,000 clones listed, around 94% are singletons. Here the sequenced sample was CD4+ T cells from peripheral blood mononuclear cells, taken in the third trimester of pregnancy. Receptor source: a female donor with multiple sclerosis, enrolled in a pregnancy study. The conserved cysteine and the conserved F or W are not part of the CDR3 here.

j_call v_call cdr3_aa
TRBJ2-1 TRBV7-2 ASSFSGGASYNEQF
TRBJ2-1 TRBV11-1 ASSPTRAGEQF
TRBJ2-2 TRBV5-6 ASSLFLANTGELF
TRBJ1-1 TRBV18 ASSLQDSSNTEAF
TRBJ2-3 TRBV7-3 ASSPTPLAGTDTQY
TRBJ1-4 TRBV11-1 ASSRRQGWEKLF
TRBJ2-5 TRBV7-2 ASSRSGGRGQTQY
TRBJ1-5 TRBV30 AWSVGRGNQPQH
TRBJ2-7 TRBV7-2 ASRPSPGGATYEQY
TRBJ2-2 TRBV5-4 ASSQELVPGELF
TRBJ2-3 TRBV5-1 ASSALAGNTDTQY
TRBJ2-7 TRBV27 ASSLGGQGPYEQY
TRBJ1-2 TRBV19 ASSSPQGVYGYT
TRBJ1-1 TRBV19 ASSIGTARDAF
TRBJ2-7 TRBV11-2 ASSSLRGSGVTYEQY
TRBJ1-1 TRBV7-9 ASSMDRVGNTEAF
TRBJ1-1 TRBV7-3 ASSLRGDRNTEAF
TRBJ2-2 TRBV9 ASSVEPSHPGTGYTGELF
TRBJ2-1 TRBV10-3 AHGAGNEQF
TRBJ1-1 TRBV6-1 ASSEAGSNTEAF
TRBJ2-7 TRBV13 ASSRGSSYEQY
TRBJ1-6 TRBV7-2 ASSVADGSPLH
TRBJ2-1 TRBV9 ASSPSGGLSYNEQF
TRBJ2-5 TRBV15 ATSRGSGGAEETQY
TRBJ2-3 TRBV5-6 ASSLGLAGFKNLDTQY
TRBJ2-2 TRBV27 ASRPHAGPGELF
TRBJ2-3 TRBV15 ATSIANQNLDTQY
TRBJ2-5 TRBV11-2 ASSKAGERSETQY
TRBJ2-5 TRBV29-1 SVEGSVASGGGTQY
TRBJ2-5 TRBV4-3 ASSRGVAGGVQETQY
TRBJ2-7 TRBV7-9 ASSLSGLAGAGEQY
TRBJ2-2 TRBV12-5 ASGLVDRPTGELF
TRBJ2-3 TRBV5-1 ASSLVAGRGNTQY
TRBJ2-7 TRBV11-2 ASSSIYEQY
TRBJ2-7 TRBV28 ASKKMAGFFDEQY
TRBJ2-7 TRBV12-5 ASGLAVYEQY
TRBJ2-3 TRBV7-2 ASSLGRGADTQY
TRBJ2-5 TRBV29-1 SARRGPLAGAKSQETQY
TRBJ1-1 TRBV19 ASSIGGKNTEAF
TRBJ2-2 TRBV11-3 ASSLGLAGGLTNTGELF
TRBJ2-5 TRBV11-2 ASSFSSGGEETQY
TRBJ2-7 TRBV9 ASSVGDRDYEQY
TRBJ2-7 TRBV7-2 ASSLGGPRGEQY
TRBJ2-7 TRBV4-3 ASSPTGVGPYEQY
TRBJ1-1 TRBV10-3 AISAVDTEAF
TRBJ2-1 TRBV15 ATSRDKGRVAGEVEQF
TRBJ1-6 TRBV19 ASSIAGQGNSPLH
TRBJ1-5 TRBV5-5 ASSSDLIGTGVGQPQH
TRBJ2-3 TRBV29-1 SVHGLSTDTQY
TRBJ2-2 TRBV5-5 ASSLIALRQGVTGELF
TRBJ2-2 TRBV2 ASSQDKAGAGTGELF
TRBJ2-7 TRBV29-1 SVEEDTSYEQY
TRBJ2-7 TRBV9 ASSPGQGAYEQY
TRBJ1-1 TRBV5-4 ASSLPLPGGSTEAF
TRBJ2-1 TRBV9 ASSVEVRAPYNEQF
TRBJ2-3 TRBV28 ATSNTTRAGGPTDTQY
TRBJ2-7 TRBV13 ASSLTGGNLYEQY